A single sample is the source of the 5 T cell receptor beta chains below, sequenced in a study of CD4 T cells in relation to SARS-CoV-2 and coronaviruses. No antigens are known for them. Before the COVID-19 pandemic, during about 2010-2018, CD4+ T cells were taken from unexposed donors. After roughly ten days of culture, CD4+ T cells were isolated. The data were produced by immunoSEQ multiplex PCR, yet TCRdb's version contains in-frame clones alone and is incomplete. This sample carries tens of thousands of clones, more than 65% of them seen once, and the ten largest clones take 29%. Material: CD4+ T cells from PBMCs, cultured in vitro. These TCRs come from a human donor in good health.

The chain uses TRBV11-2 and TRBJ1-6, with D tentatively TRBD1 (6 bases). CDR3 length: 18 residues. Between the trimmed V and J ends, which lost 0 bases and 4 bases, there was a span of 16 bases. CDR1 and CDR2 (germline): SGHAT, FQNNGV. The CDR3 loop is CASSLDLGQPAYNSPLHF. The CDR3 nucleotides read TGTGCCAGCAGCTTAGACCTCGGACAGCCAGCATATAATTCACCCCTCCACTTT.

The chain has TRBV7-8 and TRBJ2-2; D is ambiguous. Trimming pared 5 bases from V and 1 base from J, leaving 17 bases between. The length of the CDR3 is 17 residues. Germline CDR1 is SGHVS and CDR2 is FQNEAQ. The CDR3 nucleotides are TGTGCCAGCAGCCCCACCGGGCCGCCCTTGAACACCGGGGAGCTGTTTTTT. This sequence encodes CASSPTGPPLNTGELFF.

The V call is TRBV19, the J call TRBJ1-2, with D hard to call. The V end lost 0 bases, the J end lost 8 bases, and 10 bases lay between the germline ends. The CDR3 runs 13 residues. Germline loops: CDR1 LNHDA, CDR2 SQIVND (reference sequence). The CDR3 sequence: CASSIEPEKGYTF. The CDR3 DNA reads TGTGCCAGTAGTATAGAGCCGGAGAAGGGCTACACCTTC.

CDR3 sequence (DNA): TGTGCCACGTTGGGAGGAGCGGGAGGCCAAAACATTCAGTACTTC. Translation gives CATLGGAGGQNIQYF. The rearrangement links TRBV19 to TRBJ2-4, with 9 bases fitting TRBD2. Germline V gene lookup returns CDR1 LNHDA and CDR2 SQIVND (reference sequence). The CDR3 spans 15 residues. V shed 10 bases, J shed 5 bases, and the junction held 12 bases outside the gene matches.

CDR3 sequence reads: CASSGQGEKLFF. DNA for the CDR3: TGTGCCAGCAGCGGGCAGGGGGAAAAACTGTTTTTT. This chain links TRBV9 with TRBJ1-4; tentatively, D is TRBD1 (6 bases). The V gene lost 3 bases and the J gene lost 8 bases, with 8 bases spanning the gap. CDR1 SGDLS and CDR2 YYNGEE come from the germline V gene. The CDR3 totals 12 residues. The full variable domain, its missing parts supplied by reference TRBV9 and TRBJ1-4, is DSGVTQTPKHLITATGQRVTLRCSPRSGDLSVYWYQQSLDQGLQFLIQYYNGEERAKGNILERFSAQQFPDLHSELNLSSLELGDSALYFCASSGQGEKLFFGSGTQLSVL.